A selection of T cell receptor beta chains follows, all from one sample in a study of blood T cells in healthy people across ages. Using its own MiXCR run on the 5' RACE reads, TCRdb lists one record per CDR3 protein. The table records about 730,000 distinct CDR3 sequences, approximately 39% of them present only once. The sequenced material came from blood. These receptors were collected from a woman in her sixties in good health. Both conserved end residues are part of each CDR3. The D gene is left open where the match is weak.

j_gene,d_gene,v_gene,CDR3nt,CDR3aa
TRBJ2-3,NA,TRBV4-1,TGCGCCAGCAGCCAAACGCAGCCAGATACGCAGTATTTT,CASSQTQPDTQYF
TRBJ2-6,NA,TRBV6-1,TGTGCCAGCAGTGAACAGGCCGGGGCCAACGTCCTGACTTTC,CASSEQAGANVLTF
TRBJ1-5,NA,TRBV24-1,TGTGCCACCAGTGATCTGAATCAGCCCCAGCATTTT,CATSDLNQPQHF
TRBJ2-1,NA,TRBV5-5,TGTGCCAGCAGCTTGCGGGCGAATGAGCAGTTCTTC,CASSLRANEQFF
TRBJ2-5,NA,TRBV28,TGTGCCAGCAGTTTTCTAGGACGGGTGATGGAGCAGTACTTC,CASSFLGRVMEQYF
TRBJ2-3,NA,TRBV20-1,TGCAGTGCTAACGGGGGAGAAGATACGCAGTATTTT,CSANGGEDTQYF
TRBJ2-5,TRBD1,TRBV29-1,TGCAGCGTTGAAGGCAGGGGGCCCCCAGAGACCCAGTACTTC,CSVEGRGPPETQYF
TRBJ2-3,NA,TRBV7-3,TGTGCCAGCAGCTTACGGGGGTCTAGCGGCACAGATACGCAGTATTTT,CASSLRGSSGTDTQYF
TRBJ1-1,NA,TRBV7-8,TGTGCCAGCAGCGCCACTTTTGACACTGAAGCTTTCTTT,CASSATFDTEAFF
TRBJ2-5,NA,TRBV24-1,TGTGCCACCAGTGATTTCCCTCAAGAGACCCAGTACTTC,CATSDFPQETQYF
TRBJ2-3,TRBD2,TRBV20-1,TGCAGTGCTATAGATCTTCAAGGGAGGGCTACGCACTATTTT,CSAIDLQGRATHYF